This TCR beta chain was recovered during a study of T-cell reconstitution after alpha-beta-depleted transplantation in children. Findings and limits, study-wide: T-cell counts and diversity at one year post-transplant came mainly from newly produced T cells. High day-60 TCRbeta diversity in some patients came from surviving recipient T cells and thymic progenitors. Expanded graft clones, several hundred of them, were reportedly the source of alpha-beta T cells about two months after transplant.

Preparation of the TCRbeta library used unique molecular identifiers. TCRdb ran MiXCR on the PCR reads and lists one entry per CDR3 protein. The sample includes about 980,000 distinct CDR3 sequences, roughly 29% of them seen just once. The CDR3 has 16 residues. The V end was cut by 0 bases, the J end by 6 bases, with 15 bases between. In germline, CDR1 is ENHRY, CDR2 SYGVKD. Details on this clonotype: Its target is unknown.

This chain connects TRBV10-3 to TRBJ1-5, with D possibly being TRBD1 (6 bases). This TCR came from a boy under two years old who had a stem cell transplant for SCID, so the T cells may come from the graft donor. The sequencing here drew on PBMCs, mostly from graft donor cells, taken 360 days after TCRalphabeta/CD19-depleted stem cell transplant. The CDR3 DNA follows: TGTGCCATCAGTGAGTCGGGGGGGCGACATATTCAGCCCCAGCATTTT. Its protein product is CAISESGGRHIQPQHF.